The T cell receptor beta chain under discussion was sequenced for a study of long-term antiretroviral therapy in people with HIV (dated by TCRdb to 2021 to 2024). Turning to the overall study: The earliest samples were collected about a decade before the 2015 WHO recommendation for immediate ART, when ART was typically delayed until CD4 counts fell. This retrospective serial study examined whether starting ART and sustained HIV suppression were associated with changes in the composition and diversity of the TRB repertoire in peripheral blood. From fewer than 35 adults with confirmed HIV infection, the cohort provided approximately 190 cryopreserved PBMC samples, gathered serially across a mean of about six years (range 1-12). Among the 30 to 35 participants with HIV, eleven were female. No cross-contamination during QIAcube processing was seen in test extractions of a monoclonal T-cell line run alongside roughly 35 polyclonal samples. Results and caveats for the whole study, not just this receptor: The repertoire was dominated across all time points by expanded TRB clones identified before ART initiation, although this dominance was seen to fluctuate and to decrease in many PLHIV after ART. No data were available on ART adherence, viral resistance or therapy changes, limiting inferences about post-ART repertoire changes. Because cell numbers in pre-ART samples were limited, unsorted PBMC were profiled instead of sorted CD4+ and CD8+ T cells. Owing to limited PBMC availability, only the TCR beta chain was sequenced, without alpha chain pairing. CDR3 length ranges in HIV repertoires were narrower than in controls, and network structure suggested an antigen-experienced repertoire with only a slight naive shift after ART. A significant increase in TRB diversity was found to be associated with ART initiation, although TRB diversity was observed to remain significantly below that of transplant donor controls even after long-term ART. The samples span the years 2004 to 2017, and the ART regimens used at that time may not be as effective as current regimens.

The immunoSEQ hsTCRB v3.0 assay was used at survey level resolution for TRB variable region sequencing. A depth of roughly 35,000-55,000 T-cell genomes per sample was targeted for TRB sequencing. Pooled TRB libraries were sequenced on an Illumina MiSeq with a v3 150-cycle kit. The paper's data handling went like this. Repertoire analysis ran in R within a reproducible Nextflow workflow covering QC, data transformation and analysis. LymphoSeq2, an R package for AIRR-Seq data exploration, was used to implement custom analyses. A few samples that produced fewer than 5000 total TRB sequences were removed, so 190 or so HIV repertoires were analyzed. Among the roughly 190 retained HIV repertoires, approximately 61 were collected before ART initiation and around 130 after ART initiation. Each repertoire was downsampled to 5000 TRB nucleotide sequences, and summary statistics were averaged across 100 downsampling iterations. The analysis kept only TRB sequences whose CDR3 regions were at least seven amino acids long. A Shannon entropy-derived clonality score and the Gini coefficient were used to measure diversity. In the repertoire networks, any two of the top 5000 CDR3 amino acid sequences were connected whenever the two sequences differed by an edit distance of one. For TRB CDR3 amino acid sequences, GLIPH2 was used to predict antigen specificity groups and MHC restriction. Known CMV, EBV, HIV or tissue antigen associations were flagged by matching CDR3 amino acid sequences against VDJdb and McPAS-TCR. Pre-ART, post-ART and control groups were compared with Wilcoxon signed-rank tests and Holm-Bonferroni correction. TCRdb holds this immuneACCESS table with in-frame rearrangements only. Some clones are missing; in checked studies, unresolved V genes explain under half, and the rest has no known cause. The V and J calls and clone size were taken over from that table, and D and trimming were inferred from the DNA. This sample is represented by about 28,000 clones; 90% to 95% of them were singletons. The top ten hold 7% to 9% of the sample.

To be included, a participant needed at least one PBMC sample from before ART initiation plus at least two post-ART samples. Every participant with HIV received treatment in the United States of America. Before DNA extraction, cryopreserved samples of roughly 0.9-11 million PBMC were thawed and then washed. At the time of the earliest PBMC sample, participants with HIV were aged between roughly 20 and 54 years. Each participant contributed PBMC samples from 1-4 timepoints before ART initiation and 2-8 timepoints after ART initiation, with a median of 7 samples. For every participant, serial HIV viral load, CD4+ T-cell count, ART history and demographic data were obtained. A Qiagen kit on a QIAcube was used to extract genomic DNA from unsorted PBMC, with samples processed in batches of 12. From cysteine to phenylalanine, the CDR3 is 17 amino acids long. Only the CDR3 portion is preserved as DNA: 51 bases, with reading frame beginning at the first base. The germline V gene specifies LGHNA as CDR1 and YNFKEQ as CDR2. The junction shows trimming of 2 bases on V and 2 bases on J, and the gene matches do not reach 11 bases of it.

Points on this clone: No cognate antigen has been identified for it. Base qualities are not at hand, and no much larger clone is one base apart.

The input for sequencing was unsorted PBMCs, taken 6 to 6.5 years after starting antiretroviral therapy. This sequence was found in a young man with HIV. This receptor chain uses TRBV4-2 and TRBJ2-7, and TRBD1 aligns with 8 junction nucleotides. The DNA sequence follows: TGTGCCAGCAGCCAAATGGAATATGGACAGGGCACCTACGAGCAGTACTTC. Its translation is CASSQMEYGQGTYEQYF.